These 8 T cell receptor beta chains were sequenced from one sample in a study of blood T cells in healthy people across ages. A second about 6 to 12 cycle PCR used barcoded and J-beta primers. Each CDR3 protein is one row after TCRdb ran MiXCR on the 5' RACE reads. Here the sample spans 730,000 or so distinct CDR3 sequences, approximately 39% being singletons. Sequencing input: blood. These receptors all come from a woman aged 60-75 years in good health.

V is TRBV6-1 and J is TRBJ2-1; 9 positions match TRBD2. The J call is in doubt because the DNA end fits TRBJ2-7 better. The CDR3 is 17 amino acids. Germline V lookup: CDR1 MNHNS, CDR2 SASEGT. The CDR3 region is CASYWASGESSYNEQYF. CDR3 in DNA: TGTGCCAGCTATTGGGCTAGCGGGGAAAGCTCCTACAATGAGCAGTACTTC.

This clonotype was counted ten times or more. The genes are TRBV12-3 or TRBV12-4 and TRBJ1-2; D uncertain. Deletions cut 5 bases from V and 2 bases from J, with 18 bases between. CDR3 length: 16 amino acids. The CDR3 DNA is TGTGCCAGCAGTCCGGGTCCAGCTTTGGGGAACTATGGCTACACCTTC. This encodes CASSPGPALGNYGYTF.

The CDR3 coding sequence is TGCAGCGTGGAGGGGGTGGACACTGAAGCTTTCTTT. Protein: CSVEGVDTEAFF. The chain links TRBV29-1 to TRBJ1-1; D is possibly TRBD1 (6 bases). The V end lost 6 bases, the J end lost 3 bases, and 11 bases lay between the germline ends. The CDR3 totals 12 residues. Germline values: CDR1 SQVTM, CDR2 ANQGSEA.

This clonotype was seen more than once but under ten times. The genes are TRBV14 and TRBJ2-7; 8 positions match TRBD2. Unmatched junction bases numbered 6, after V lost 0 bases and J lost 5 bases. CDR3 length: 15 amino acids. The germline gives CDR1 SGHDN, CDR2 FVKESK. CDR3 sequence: CASSQDVGSGNEQYF. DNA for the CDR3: TGTGCCAGCAGCCAAGATGTAGGTAGCGGGAACGAGCAGTACTTC.

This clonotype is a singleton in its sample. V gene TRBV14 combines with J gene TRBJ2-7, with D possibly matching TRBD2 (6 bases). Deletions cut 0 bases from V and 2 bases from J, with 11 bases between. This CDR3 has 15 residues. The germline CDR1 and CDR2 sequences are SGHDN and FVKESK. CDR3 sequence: CASSQENSGPYEQYF. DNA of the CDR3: TGTGCCAGCAGCCAAGAAAATAGCGGCCCCTACGAGCAGTACTTC.

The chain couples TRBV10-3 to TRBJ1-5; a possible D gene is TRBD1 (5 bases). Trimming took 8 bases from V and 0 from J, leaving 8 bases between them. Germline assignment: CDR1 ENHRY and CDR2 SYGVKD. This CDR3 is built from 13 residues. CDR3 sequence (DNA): TGTGCCATCCGACAGAATAGCAATCAGCCCCAGCATTTT. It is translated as CAIRQNSNQPQHF.

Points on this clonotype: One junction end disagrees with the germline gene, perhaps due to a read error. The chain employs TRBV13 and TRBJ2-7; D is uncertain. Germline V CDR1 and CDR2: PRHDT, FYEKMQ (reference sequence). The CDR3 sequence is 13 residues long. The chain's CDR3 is CASSRGRSYGQYF. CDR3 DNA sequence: TGTGCCAGCAGCCGCGGTCGCTCCTACGGGCAGTACTTC.

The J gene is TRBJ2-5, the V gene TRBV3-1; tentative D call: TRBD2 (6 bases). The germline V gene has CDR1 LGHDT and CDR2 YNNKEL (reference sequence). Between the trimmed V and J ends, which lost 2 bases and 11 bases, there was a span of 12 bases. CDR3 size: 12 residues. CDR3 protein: CASSQTGDEQYF. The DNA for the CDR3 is TGTGCCAGCAGCCAAACGGGAGATGAGCAGTACTTC.